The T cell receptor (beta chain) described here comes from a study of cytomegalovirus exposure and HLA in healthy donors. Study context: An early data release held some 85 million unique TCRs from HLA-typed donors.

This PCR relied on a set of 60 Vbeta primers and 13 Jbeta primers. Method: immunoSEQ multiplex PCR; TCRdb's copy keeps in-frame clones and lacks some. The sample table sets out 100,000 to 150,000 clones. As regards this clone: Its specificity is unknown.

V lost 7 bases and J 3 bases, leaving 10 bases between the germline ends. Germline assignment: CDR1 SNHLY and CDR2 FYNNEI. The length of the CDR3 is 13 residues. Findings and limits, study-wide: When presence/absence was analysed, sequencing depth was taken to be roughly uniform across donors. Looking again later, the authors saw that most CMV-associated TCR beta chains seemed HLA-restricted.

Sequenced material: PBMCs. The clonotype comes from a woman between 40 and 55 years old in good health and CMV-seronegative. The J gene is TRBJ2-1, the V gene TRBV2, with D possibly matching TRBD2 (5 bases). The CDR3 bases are TGTGCCAGCAAGGAGGTCCTCTACAATGAGCAGTTCTTC. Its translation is CASKEVLYNEQFF.